Presented here are 30 T cell receptor beta chains from one specimen sequenced in a study of T-cell memory formation after mild COVID-19. MiXCR, run by TCRdb on the 5' RACE reads, gives a single entry per CDR3 protein. The table has some 320,000 distinct CDR3 sequences, approximately 15% seen once. The sample was PBMCs or a T cell subset sorted from them (not recorded which). The origin of the receptors is a man younger than 35 who had mild COVID-19 (a few samples of this study predate the infection). Cell type and time point are not known.

This clonotype was observed a handful of times. The CDR3 sequence is CASSEGSGRQGAYEQYF. CDR3 sequence (DNA): TGTGCCAGCAGTGAGGGCTCCGGGAGGCAGGGGGCCTACGAGCAGTACTTC. The J gene is TRBJ2-7, the V gene TRBV25-1; the D gene could be TRBD1 or TRBD2 (7 bases each). The CDR3 loop spans 17 amino acids. CDR1 and CDR2 (germline): MGHDK, SYGVNS. Trimming pared 3 bases from V and 2 bases from J, leaving 20 bases between.

The chain combines TRBV10-3 with TRBJ2-3; 9 bases are a match to TRBD2. Trimming removed 4 bases from V and 6 bases from J; junction bases left unmatched: 5. The CDR3 covers 14 residues. Germline assignment: CDR1 ENHRY and CDR2 SYGVKD. The CDR3 DNA sequence: TGTGCCATCAGTGGTATAGCGGGGGCTGATACGCAGTATTTT. Residues: CAISGIAGADTQYF.

V gene TRBV3-1 combines with J gene TRBJ2-1, with 7 bases that match TRBD2. The V and J ends lost 0 bases and 6 bases, in that order; junction bases with no gene match: 8. Looked up from germline, CDR1 is LGHDT and CDR2 is YNNKEL (reference sequence). The CDR3 spans 16 residues. The CDR3 bases are TGTGCCAGCAGCCAAGATGTACGGGGGAGGGTCAATGAGCAGTTCTTC. Residues: CASSQDVRGRVNEQFF.

In its sample, this clonotype was seen many times. This chain uses TRBV3-1 with TRBJ2-5; D is possibly TRBD2 (5 bases). V was clipped by 3 bases and J by 4 bases, with 12 bases between them. The CDR3 covers 14 residues. Germline V gives CDR1 LGHDT, CDR2 YNNKEL (reference sequence). The DNA of the CDR3 is TGTGCCAGCAGCCAGGACTGGGCCACAGAGACCCAGTACTTC. This codes for CASSQDWATETQYF.

The rearrangement links TRBV4-1 to TRBJ2-5; 8 nucleotides align to TRBD2. The V and J ends lost 1 base and 2 bases, in that order; junction bases with no gene match: 12. There are 18 residues in the CDR3. Looked up from germline, CDR1 is MGHRA and CDR2 is YSYEKL. CDR3 sequence (DNA): TGCGCCAGCAGCCAAGTGGGGGCGGGACTAGAAGATCAAGAGACCCAGTACTTC. It translates to CASSQVGAGLEDQETQYF.

The sample holds a few counts of this clonotype. The rearrangement joins TRBV4-1 to TRBJ2-4; D may be TRBD1 (5 bases). The CDR3 is 18 amino acids. CDR1 MGHRA and CDR2 YSYEKL come from the germline V gene. V was cut by 1 base and J by 0 bases, with 16 bases left in between. CDR3 coding DNA: TGCGCCAGCAGCCAAGCCCAGGGAACGACCCTAGCCAAAAACATTCAGTACTTC. Amino acid sequence: CASSQAQGTTLAKNIQYF.

The chain uses TRBV25-1 and TRBJ2-5, with 9 positions matching TRBD1. J was trimmed by 2 bases and V by 4 bases; bases with no gene match: 8. The CDR3 covers 16 residues. Looked up from germline, CDR1 is MGHDK and CDR2 is SYGVNS. CDR3 nucleotides: TGTGCCAGCAGTGGCCATGGACAGGGGAGTCAAGAGACCCAGTACTTC. It encodes CASSGHGQGSQETQYF.

The chain joins TRBV27 to TRBJ2-1, with unresolved D. Between the trimmed V and J ends, which lost 3 bases and 4 bases, there was a span of 7 bases. The CDR3 length is 13 residues. CDR1 MNHEY and CDR2 SMNVEV come from the germline V gene (reference sequence). CDR3 in DNA: TGTGCCAGCAGTTTGGTCAGATACAATGAGCAGTTCTTC. It is translated as CASSLVRYNEQFF.

V is TRBV6-4 and J is TRBJ2-3; D gene ambiguous. The CDR3 length is 11 residues. V lost 11 bases, J lost 1 base, and 7 bases lay in between. CDR1 and CDR2 (germline): MRHNA, SNTAGT. Here the CDR3 DNA reads TGTGCCCCACCCCGCACAGATACGCAGTATTTT. This sequence encodes CAPPRTDTQYF.

The V call is TRBV11-2, the J call TRBJ2-5; D unclear. The germline V and J ends were trimmed by 5 bases and 4 bases, with 8 bases remaining between them. Germline lookup yields CDR1 SGHAT and CDR2 FQNNGV. The CDR3 has 12 residues. Here the CDR3 reads CASSRYRETQYF. The CDR3 nucleotides read TGTGCCAGCAGCCGCTATAGAGAGACCCAGTACTTC.

This clonotype has only a few counts. The rearrangement links TRBV3-1 to TRBJ1-1; D is ambiguous. This CDR3 region has 13 residues. Looked up from germline, CDR1 is LGHDT and CDR2 is YNNKEL (reference sequence). With 2 bases removed from V and 6 bases from J, the gap between germline ends came to 10 bases. CDR3 bases: TGTGCCAGCAGCCAACAGAAAGGCGCTGAAGCTTTCTTT. Protein sequence: CASSQQKGAEAFF.

This clonotype has just a few counts. The chain uses TRBV11-2 and TRBJ1-3; 12 bases agree with TRBD1. The CDR3 contains 16 residues. J lost 1 base, V lost 5 bases, and 3 bases had no gene match. The germline V gene has CDR1 SGHAT and CDR2 FQNNGV. Here the CDR3 reads CASSPGQGASGNTIYF. Written as DNA, the CDR3 is TGTGCCAGCAGCCCGGGACAGGGGGCGTCTGGAAACACCATATATTTT.

The CDR3 nucleotides read TGTGCCAGCTCCTCGGGGGGGAGCTCCGAGCAGTACGTC. Its protein is CASSSGGSSEQYV. The rearrangement uses TRBV27 and TRBJ2-7; 8 nucleotides line up with TRBD2. Per the germline V gene, CDR1 is MNHEY and CDR2 is SMNVEV (reference sequence). The junction had 9 bases not matched to a gene; V was cut back by 8 bases and J by 6 bases. The CDR3 is 13 residues long.

This clonotype was counted a few times. V is TRBV7-6 and J is TRBJ1-5; 7 bases line up with TRBD1. The V gene's germline CDR1 is SGHVS and CDR2 FNYEAQ. The CDR3 length is 15 residues. V trimming: 1 base; J trimming: 2 bases; junction bases outside the gene matches: 2. The CDR3 is CASSLDDRGNQPQHF. CDR3 DNA sequence: TGTGCCAGCAGCTTAGATGACAGGGGCAATCAGCCCCAGCATTTT. Variable domain in full (rest from reference TRBV7-6 and TRBJ1-5): GAGVSQSPRYKVTKRGQDVALRCDPISGHVSLYWYRQALGQGPEFLTYFNYEAQQDKSGLPNDRFSAERPEGSISTLTIQRTEQRDSAMYRCASSLDDRGNQPQHFGDGTRLSIL.

This clonotype was detected a few times. This chain links TRBV20-1 with TRBJ2-1; possibly TRBD2 for D (6 bases). Germline loops: CDR1 DFQATT, CDR2 SNEGSKA (reference sequence). The CDR3 is 14 residues long. Trimming removed 5 bases at V and 8 bases at J, with 19 bases between. In DNA, the CDR3 is TGCAGTGCTCATCCCGGGGGTAGGGGCGATGAGCAGTTCTTC. Translating it yields CSAHPGGRGDEQFF.

This chain links TRBV11-2 with TRBJ1-2; D is unclear. Germline V gene data show CDR1 as SGHAT and CDR2 as FQNNGV. The CDR3 has 14 residues. V dropped 6 bases and J dropped 3 bases, with 14 bases sitting between them. Written as DNA, the CDR3 is TGTGCCAGCAGTCCGATGCCCAGACACTATGGCTACACCTTC. Protein product: CASSPMPRHYGYTF. Based on the CDR3 plus reference TRBV11-2 and TRBJ1-2, the full variable domain is EAGVAQSPRYKIIEKRQSVAFWCNPISGHATLYWYQQILGQGPKLLIQFQNNGVVDDSQLPKDRFSAERLKGVDSTLKIQPAKLEDSAVYLCASSPMPRHYGYTFGSGTRLTVV.

This clonotype was found a few times. J is TRBJ2-3 and V is TRBV10-1; 12 positions agree with TRBD2. This CDR3 spans 16 amino acids. Losses at the gene ends were 0 bases for V and 3 bases for J; bases not matched to a gene: 1. CDR1 WNHNN and CDR2 SYGVQD come from the germline V gene (reference sequence). CDR3 nucleotide sequence: TGCGCCAGCAGTGAGTCAACTAGCGGGGGGACAGATACGCAGTATTTT. Translation gives CASSESTSGGTDTQYF.

The chain combines TRBV5-5 with TRBJ1-2; D ambiguous. This CDR3 comprises 14 residues. Trimming took off 4 bases at V and 5 bases at J, with 15 bases between the two ends. The germline V gene has CDR1 SGHKS and CDR2 YYEKEE (reference sequence). This CDR3 reads CASSPARGGYGYTF. Here the CDR3 DNA reads TGTGCCAGCAGCCCGGCCCGGGGAGGGTATGGCTACACCTTC.

The rearrangement uses TRBV6-5 and TRBJ2-7, with 9 bases lining up with TRBD1. Looked up from germline, CDR1 is MNHEY and CDR2 is SVGAGI. This CDR3 has 14 amino acids. V was clipped by 4 bases and J by 2 bases; unmatched bases: 3. The CDR3 region has the DNA TGTGCCAGCAGTTTCCGGGACAGGGCCTACGAGCAGTACTTC. This sequence encodes CASSFRDRAYEQYF.

A few counts support this clonotype. The chain joins TRBV5-5 to TRBJ1-5; no firm D call. The CDR3 spans 13 residues. V was shortened by 4 bases and J by 6 bases, with 11 bases between the two germline ends. Germline assignment: CDR1 SGHKS and CDR2 YYEKEE (reference sequence). The CDR3 nucleotides are TGTGCCAGCAGCGTCCGGGTCAGTCAGCCCCAGCATTTT. This encodes CASSVRVSQPQHF.

The chain recombines TRBV3-1 with TRBJ1-2; 10 bases are shared with TRBD1. V dropped 4 bases and J dropped 5; count of bases not matched to a gene: 7. This CDR3 comprises 15 residues. Germline V gene data show CDR1 as LGHDT and CDR2 as YNNKEL (reference sequence). The CDR3 coding sequence is TGTGCCAGCAGCCCCCGGGACAGGGGTGGGTATGGCTACACCTTC. This gives the protein CASSPRDRGGYGYTF.

V is TRBV6-6 and J is TRBJ2-5; 12 nucleotides match TRBD2. From germline, CDR1 is MNHNY and CDR2 SVGAGI (reference sequence). Trimming at V came to 0 bases and at J to 1 base, leaving 3 bases not matched to a gene. This CDR3 is built from 17 residues. The CDR3 DNA reads TGTGCCAGCAGTTACTCGAGACTAGCGGGGGCCCAAGAGACCCAGTACTTC. It codes for CASSYSRLAGAQETQYF.

This chain connects TRBV11-2 to TRBJ1-2; D is undetermined. Germline CDR1 and CDR2: SGHAT and FQNNGV. Trimming shortened V by 1 base and J by 8 bases, and 8 bases separated the two germline ends. This CDR3 spans 12 amino acids. CDR3: CASSLARVGYTF. CDR3 in DNA: TGTGCCAGCAGCTTAGCTAGGGTCGGCTACACCTTC.

This chain links TRBV5-1 with TRBJ2-3; 10 bases line up with TRBD2. The germline V gene has CDR1 SGHRS and CDR2 YFSETQ. With V trimmed by 5 bases and J by 3 bases, 9 bases remained unmatched. This CDR3 has 16 residues. DNA of the CDR3: TGCGCCAGCAGTTTCGGGCCTAGCGGGGGAACAGATACGCAGTATTTT. Protein product: CASSFGPSGGTDTQYF.

The V call is TRBV6-6, the J call TRBJ2-3; the D call may be TRBD1 or TRBD2 (5 bases each). Trimming removed 6 bases from V and 0 bases from J, with 10 bases in between. CDR1 is MNHNY, CDR2 SVGAGI, per germline (reference sequence). The CDR3 consists of 14 residues. This chain's CDR3 is CASRTAASTDTQYF. Written as DNA, the CDR3 is TGTGCCAGCAGGACAGCGGCCAGCACAGATACGCAGTATTTT.

The sample holds a few counts of this clonotype. CDR3 bases: TGCGCCAGCAGCCGACAGGGGGGCATCTGGGAAAAACTGTTTTTT. Protein: CASSRQGGIWEKLFF. The chain joins TRBV4-3 to TRBJ1-4, with 9 bases identical to TRBD1. The germline V gene has CDR1 LGHNA and CDR2 YSLEER. V was clipped by 4 bases and J by 8 bases; unmatched bases: 8. This CDR3 spans 15 amino acids.

This clonotype has a handful of counts. The gene calls are TRBV5-1 and TRBJ2-3; 7 bases map to TRBD2. With 4 bases clipped from V and 2 bases from J, the junction kept 7 bases outside the gene matches. The germline CDR1 and CDR2 sequences are SGHRS and YFSETQ. The CDR3 has 15 amino acids. The CDR3 DNA reads as TGCGCCAGCAGCCCCGGGACTATCTACACAGATACGCAGTATTTT. Translated: CASSPGTIYTDTQYF.

This clonotype was seen a few times. This chain uses TRBV7-9 with TRBJ2-1, with TRBD2 matching over 8 bases. The CDR3 covers 15 residues. Germline loops: CDR1 SEHNR, CDR2 FQNEAQ (reference sequence). Germline trimming cut 2 bases from V and 10 bases from J; bases unmatched to any gene: 10. CDR3 bases: TGTGCCAGCAGCTTACAGTTGTCAGCGGGGGACGAGCAGTTCTTC. It translates to CASSLQLSAGDEQFF.

This chain joins TRBV6-5 and TRBJ2-1, with D perhaps matching TRBD2 (6 bases). This CDR3 has 16 residues. Trimming took off 6 bases at V and 7 bases at J, with 22 bases between the two ends. Looked up from germline, CDR1 is MNHEY and CDR2 is SVGAGI. The CDR3 here is CASSGGSRATRNEQFF. The CDR3 region has the DNA TGTGCCAGCAGCGGAGGGAGCAGGGCTACTAGGAATGAGCAGTTCTTC.

The chain recombines TRBV3-1 with TRBJ1-1, with a weak D call TRBD1 (6 bases). The germline V gene has CDR1 LGHDT and CDR2 YNNKEL (reference sequence). The CDR3 consists of 12 residues. With 8 bases removed from V and 5 bases from J, the gap between germline ends came to 12 bases. The CDR3 DNA sequence: TGTGCCAGCTCACAGGGAGCTACTGAAGCTTTCTTT. As protein: CASSQGATEAFF.